This T cell receptor (beta chain) was sequenced for a study of response to subunit inactivated influenza vaccine. This clonotype was counted only a few times. Its antigen is unidentified. Germline CDR1 is SGHTA and CDR2 is FQGTGA. The CDR3 is 15 amino acids. V lost 5 bases to trimming and J lost 7 bases, with 15 bases between them. Study-level results: After each seasonal influenza vaccination, few new T cells are recruited, the authors suggested.

Using its own MiXCR run on the RT-PCR reads, TCRdb lists one record per CDR3 protein. The sample has 650,000 or so distinct CDR3 sequences; around 15% are singletons. The sequence came from a man between 50 and 59 years old who received an inactivated influenza vaccine. This chain connects TRBV7-3 to TRBJ1-6; maybe TRBD1 (6 bases). The sample here was PBMCs from blood, taken 14 to 15 days before vaccination. CDR3 sequence: CASSPGGTGNSPLHF. The DNA for the CDR3 is TGTGCCAGCAGCCCAGGCGGTACAGGGAATTCACCCCTCCACTTT.